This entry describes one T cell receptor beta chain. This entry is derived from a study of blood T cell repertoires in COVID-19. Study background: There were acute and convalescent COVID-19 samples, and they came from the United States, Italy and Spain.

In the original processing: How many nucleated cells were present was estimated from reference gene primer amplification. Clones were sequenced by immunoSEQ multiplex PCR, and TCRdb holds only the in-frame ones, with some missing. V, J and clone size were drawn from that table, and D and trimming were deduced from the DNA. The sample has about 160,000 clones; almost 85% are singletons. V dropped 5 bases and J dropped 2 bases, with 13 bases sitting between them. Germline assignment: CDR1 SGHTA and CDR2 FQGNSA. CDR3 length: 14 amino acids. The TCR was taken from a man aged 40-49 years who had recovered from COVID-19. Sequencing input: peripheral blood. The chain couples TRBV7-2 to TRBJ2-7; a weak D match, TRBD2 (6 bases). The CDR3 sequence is CASSPRLVTYEQYF. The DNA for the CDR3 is TGTGCCAGCAGCCCGCGACTAGTCACCTACGAGCAGTACTTC.